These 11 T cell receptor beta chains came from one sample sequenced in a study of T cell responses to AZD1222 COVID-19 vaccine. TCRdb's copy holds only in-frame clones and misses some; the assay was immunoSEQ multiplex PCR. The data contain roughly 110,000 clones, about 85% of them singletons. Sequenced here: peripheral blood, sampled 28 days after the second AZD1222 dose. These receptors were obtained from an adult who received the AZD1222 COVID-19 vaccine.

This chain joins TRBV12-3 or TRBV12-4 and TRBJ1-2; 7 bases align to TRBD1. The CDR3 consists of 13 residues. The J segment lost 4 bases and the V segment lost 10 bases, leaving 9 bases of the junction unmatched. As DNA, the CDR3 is TGTGCCACCAGAGACCGGGACAGCTATGGCTACACCTTC. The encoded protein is CATRDRDSYGYTF.

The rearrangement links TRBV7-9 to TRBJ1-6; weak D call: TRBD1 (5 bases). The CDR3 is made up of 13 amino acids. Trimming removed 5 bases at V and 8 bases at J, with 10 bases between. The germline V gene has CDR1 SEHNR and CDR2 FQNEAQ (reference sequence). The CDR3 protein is CASSGHMDSPLHF. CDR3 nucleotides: TGTGCCAGCAGCGGACACATGGATTCACCCCTCCACTTT.

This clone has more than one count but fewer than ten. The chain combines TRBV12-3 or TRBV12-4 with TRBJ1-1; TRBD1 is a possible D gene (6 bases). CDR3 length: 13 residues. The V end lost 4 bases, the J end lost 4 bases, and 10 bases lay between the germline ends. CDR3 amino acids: CASSSGGLTEAFF. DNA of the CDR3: TGTGCCAGCAGTTCCGGGGGGCTCACTGAAGCTTTCTTT.

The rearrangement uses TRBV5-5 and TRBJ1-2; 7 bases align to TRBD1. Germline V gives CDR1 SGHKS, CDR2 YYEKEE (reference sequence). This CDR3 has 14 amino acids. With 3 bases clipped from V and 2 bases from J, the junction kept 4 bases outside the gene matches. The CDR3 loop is CASSSPGQNYGYTF. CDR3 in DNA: TGTGCCAGCAGCTCGCCGGGACAGAACTATGGCTACACCTTC.

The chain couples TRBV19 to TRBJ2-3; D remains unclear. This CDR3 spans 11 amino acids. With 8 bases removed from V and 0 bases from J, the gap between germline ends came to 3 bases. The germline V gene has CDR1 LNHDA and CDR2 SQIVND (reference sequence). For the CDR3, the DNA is TGTGCCAGTCAAAGCACAGATACGCAGTATTTT. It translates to CASQSTDTQYF.

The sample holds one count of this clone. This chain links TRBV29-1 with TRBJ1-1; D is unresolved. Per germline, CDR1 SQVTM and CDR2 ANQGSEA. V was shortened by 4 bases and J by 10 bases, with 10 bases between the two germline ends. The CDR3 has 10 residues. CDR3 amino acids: CSVAADPAFF. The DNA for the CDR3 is TGCAGCGTTGCGGCTGACCCAGCTTTCTTT. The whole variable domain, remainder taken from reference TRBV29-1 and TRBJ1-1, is SAVISQKPSRDICQRGTSLTIQCQVDSQVTMMFWYRQQPGQSLTLIATANQGSEATYESGFVIDKFPISRPNLTFSTLTVSNMSPEDSSIYLCSVAADPAFFGQGTRLTVV.

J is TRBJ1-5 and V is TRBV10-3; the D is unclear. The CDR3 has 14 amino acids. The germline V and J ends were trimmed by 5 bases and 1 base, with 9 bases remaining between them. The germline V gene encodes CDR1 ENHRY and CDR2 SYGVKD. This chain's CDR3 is CAISSRESNQPQHF. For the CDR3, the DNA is TGTGCCATCAGTTCACGGGAGAGCAATCAGCCCCAGCATTTT.

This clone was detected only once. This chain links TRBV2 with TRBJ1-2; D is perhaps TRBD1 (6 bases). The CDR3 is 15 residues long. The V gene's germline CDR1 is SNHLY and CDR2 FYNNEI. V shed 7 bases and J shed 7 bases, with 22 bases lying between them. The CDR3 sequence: CASTRGSGGGSGYTF. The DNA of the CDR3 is TGTGCCAGCACGAGAGGGTCTGGGGGCGGCTCTGGCTACACCTTC.

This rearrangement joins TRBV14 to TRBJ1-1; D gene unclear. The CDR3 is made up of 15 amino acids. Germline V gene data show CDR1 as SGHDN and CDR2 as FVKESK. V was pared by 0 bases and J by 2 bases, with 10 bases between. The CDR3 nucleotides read TGTGCCAGCAGCCAAGATATGGTGGGTAACACTGAAGCTTTCTTT. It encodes CASSQDMVGNTEAFF.

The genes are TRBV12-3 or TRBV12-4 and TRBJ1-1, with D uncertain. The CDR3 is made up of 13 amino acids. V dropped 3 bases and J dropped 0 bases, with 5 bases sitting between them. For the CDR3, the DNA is TGTGCCAGCAGTTTTACCCTGAACACTGAAGCTTTCTTT. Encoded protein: CASSFTLNTEAFF.

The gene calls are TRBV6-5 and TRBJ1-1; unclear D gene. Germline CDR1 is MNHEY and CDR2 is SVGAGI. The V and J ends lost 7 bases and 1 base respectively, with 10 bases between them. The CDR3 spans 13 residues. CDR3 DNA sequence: TGTGCCAGCACCCGGAATAGGAACACTGAAGCTTTCTTT. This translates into CASTRNRNTEAFF.